Listed here is a single T cell receptor (beta chain). The record originates from a study of CD8 T cells in Susac syndrome. Study context: Among the Susac syndrome patients who underwent sequencing, roughly six had clinically active disease, while about 8 of them were in remission.

Reverse transcription of roughly 0.45 to 1 ug RNA was carried out with random hexamers. Across 54 Vbeta and 13 Jbeta, immunoSEQ multiplex PCR amplified TCR beta CDR3. TCRdb called the immunoSEQ multiplex PCR reads again in MiXCR, with one record for every CDR3 protein. The table has 150,000 or so distinct CDR3 sequences, around 95% seen once. This CDR3 comprises 15 residues. Germline-derived CDR1 and CDR2 are SGHRS and YFSETQ. Deletions cut 4 bases from V and 0 bases from J, with 8 bases between. From blood CD8+ and CD4+ T cells, TCR beta sequences were generated. TEMRA cells were FACS-enriched, with CD8+ and CD4+ T cells isolated negatively.

The sequence was obtained from a human donor with Susac syndrome. Material: CD4+ T cells from PBMCs. The rearrangement links TRBV5-1 to TRBJ2-6; D gene uncertain. CDR3 in amino acids: CASSGRFSGANVLTF. Here the CDR3 DNA reads TGCGCCAGCAGCGGGCGGTTCTCTGGGGCCAACGTCCTGACTTTC. The whole variable domain, remainder taken from reference TRBV5-1 and TRBJ2-6, is KAGVTQTPRYLIKTRGQQVTLSCSPISGHRSVSWYQQTPGQGLQFLFEYFSETQRNKGNFPGRFSGRQFSNSRSEMNVSTLELGDSALYLCASSGRFSGANVLTFGAGSRLTVL.